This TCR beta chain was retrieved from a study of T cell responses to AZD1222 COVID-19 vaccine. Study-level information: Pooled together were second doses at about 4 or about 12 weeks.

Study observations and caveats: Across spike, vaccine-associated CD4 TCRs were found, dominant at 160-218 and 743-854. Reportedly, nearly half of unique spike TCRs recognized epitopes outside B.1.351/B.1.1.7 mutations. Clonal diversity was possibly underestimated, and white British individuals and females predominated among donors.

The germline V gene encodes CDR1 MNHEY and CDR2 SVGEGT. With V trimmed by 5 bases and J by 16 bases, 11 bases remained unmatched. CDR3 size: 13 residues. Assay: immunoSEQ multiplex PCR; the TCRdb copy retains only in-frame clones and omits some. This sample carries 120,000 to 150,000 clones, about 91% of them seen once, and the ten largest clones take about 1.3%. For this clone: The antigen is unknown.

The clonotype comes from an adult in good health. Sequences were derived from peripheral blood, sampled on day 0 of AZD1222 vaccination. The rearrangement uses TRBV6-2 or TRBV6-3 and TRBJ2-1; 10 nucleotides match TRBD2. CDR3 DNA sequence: TGTGCCAGCAGTCCCACAGGAGCGGGAGGGTGCTTCTTC. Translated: CASSPTGAGGCFF.